This T cell receptor (beta chain) was captured by sequencing in a study of identical twins. This clonotype was recorded only once. With 1 base removed from V and 12 bases from J, the gap between germline ends came to 7 bases. The CDR3 has 11 residues. The germline gives CDR1 MGHRA, CDR2 YSYEKL. MiXCR, applied by TCRdb to the 5' RACE reads, yields one record per CDR3 protein. The table shows around 550,000 distinct CDR3 sequences, with 15% occurring only once. The same specimen was also included in a second study, on yellow fever vaccine responses in identical twins.

Sequenced input: CD4+ T cells sorted from blood. The clonotype comes from a woman aged 18 to 35 in good health. The V and J genes are TRBV4-1 and TRBJ2-1; the D call may be TRBD1 or TRBD2 (5 bases each). This CDR3 is CASSQVGGQFF. As DNA, the CDR3 is TGCGCCAGCAGCCAAGTTGGGGGGCAGTTCTTC.